This T cell receptor (beta chain) came from a study of neurological immune-mediated disorders. V lost 5 bases and J lost 5, with 13 bases in between. This CDR3 has 14 amino acids. The germline V gene has CDR1 MDHEN and CDR2 SYDVKM. Via MiXCR, TCRdb re-called the 5' RACE reads, giving one row per CDR3 protein. The table has some 37,000 distinct CDR3 sequences, approximately 14% seen once. The receptor comes from a woman aged 45-59 years with HTLV-1-associated myelopathy (HAM/TSP). This chain uses TRBV28 with TRBJ2-4; TRBD1 might be the D (6 bases). Sequenced input: PBMCs. The CDR3 DNA is TGTGCCAGCAGTCCCGGACAGAGCCAAAACATTCAGTACTTC. Its protein product is CASSPGQSQNIQYF.